These 8 T cell receptor beta chains came from one sample sequenced in a study of read filtering for tumor transcriptome and immune sequencing. The library was built from about 0.4 ug RNA with molecular barcoded adaptors for alpha/delta and beta/gamma chains. One entry per CDR3 protein, called by TCRdb with MiXCR from the reads. The sample comprises about 90,000 distinct CDR3 sequences, about 12% of which are singletons, and 15% rests with the top ten. The sample taken for sequencing was a population of CD138-negative cells sorted from bone marrow. The receptors come from a donor aged 40 or over with multiple myeloma.

This clonotype was picked up a small number of times. This sequence joins TRBV6-5 and TRBJ2-7; D might be TRBD1 (5 bases). The CDR3 consists of 13 residues. V lost 2 bases and J 3 bases, leaving 8 bases between the germline ends. Per germline, CDR1 MNHEY and CDR2 SVGAGI. The CDR3 loop reads CASSYRQSYEQYF. DNA of the CDR3: TGTGCCAGCAGTTACCGACAGAGCTACGAGCAGTACTTC.

The sample holds many counts of this clonotype. This rearrangement joins TRBV5-6 to TRBJ2-1; 11 nucleotides align to TRBD2. The V gene's germline CDR1 is SGHDT and CDR2 YYEEEE. The V and J ends lost 5 bases and 2 bases, in that order; junction bases with no gene match: 15. The CDR3 runs to 19 residues. CDR3 region: CASRTTGTSGGGTYNEQFF. The CDR3 DNA reads as TGTGCCAGCAGGACGACCGGGACTAGCGGAGGGGGTACCTACAATGAGCAGTTCTTC.

There are many counts of this clonotype. This chain joins TRBV11-2 and TRBJ2-7, with TRBD1 matching over 8 bases. The J segment lost 8 bases and the V segment lost 5 bases, leaving 2 bases of the junction unmatched. Germline CDR1 reads SGHAT; CDR2 reads FQNNGV. This CDR3 is built from 11 residues. The CDR3 nucleotides read TGTGCCAGCAGCCGGACAGGGAAGCAGTACTTC. Protein: CASSRTGKQYF.

Details on this clonotype: Its ends do not fully match the called genes, so a read error is possible. The gene calls are TRBV11-2 and TRBJ1-1; 9 bases map to TRBD1. CDR3 length: 15 amino acids. The germline CDR1 and CDR2 sequences are SGHAT and FQNNGV. The CDR3 region is CASSFTGTGFTEAFF. CDR3 nucleotides: TGTGCTAGCAGCTTCACCGGGACAGGGTTCACTGAAGCTTTCTTT. Supplemented by reference TRBV11-2 and TRBJ1-1, the full variable domain reads EAGVAQSPRYKIIEKRQSVAFWCNPISGHATLYWYQQILGQGPKLLIQFQNNGVVDDSQLPKDRFSAERLKGVDSTLKIQPAKLEDSAVYLCASSFTGTGFTEAFFGQGTRLTVV.

This clonotype has a handful of counts. A read error is possible here, since a much larger clone lies one base away. This chain joins TRBV5-4 and TRBJ2-7, with no clear D. V lost 5 bases to trimming and J lost 2 bases, with 14 bases between them. Germline-derived CDR1 and CDR2 are SGHNT and YYREEE (reference sequence). The CDR3 is 14 amino acids. This CDR3 reads CASSLGGSAYEQYF. The CDR3 nucleotides are TGTGCCAGCAGTCTTGGCGGTTCCGCCTACGAGCAGTACTTC.

This clonotype was seen many times. J is TRBJ2-7 and V is TRBV11-2, with 7 bases lining up with TRBD2. Losses at the gene ends were 8 bases for V and 0 bases for J; bases not matched to a gene: 7. The CDR3 length is 14 residues. Germline values: CDR1 SGHAT, CDR2 FQNNGV. The CDR3 loop reads CASGMGGSSYEQYF. CDR3 in DNA: TGTGCCAGCGGAATGGGCGGGAGCTCCTACGAGCAGTACTTC.

This clonotype occurred many times. The rearrangement links TRBV24-1 to TRBJ2-1; D might be TRBD2 (6 bases). Germline-derived CDR1 and CDR2 are KGHDR and SFDVKD. CDR3 length equals 15 residues. V was trimmed by 4 bases and J by 8 bases, leaving 17 bases between them. CDR3: CATSEGGGSRDEQFF. CDR3 in DNA: TGTGCCACCAGTGAAGGAGGAGGGAGTAGGGATGAGCAGTTCTTC.

This clonotype was seen ten or more times. The V call is TRBV11-3, the J call TRBJ2-3, with 12 positions matching TRBD2. The V and J ends lost 5 bases and 0 bases, in that order; junction bases with no gene match: 3. This CDR3 is 16 amino acids long. Germline CDR1 is SGHNT and CDR2 is YENEEA. The CDR3: CASSQGTSGSTDTQYF. The CDR3, as DNA: TGTGCCAGCAGCCAAGGGACTAGCGGGAGCACAGATACGCAGTATTTT.